The T cell receptor (beta chain) under discussion was sequenced for a study of T cell changes during pregnancy in multiple sclerosis. V shed 1 base and J shed 13 bases, with 19 bases lying between them. From germline, CDR1 is MNHNS and CDR2 SASEGT. The CDR3 sequence is 15 residues long. Clones were sequenced by immunoSEQ multiplex PCR, and TCRdb holds only the in-frame ones, with some missing. The sample includes about 48,000 clones, 80% to 90% of them seen just once. V is TRBV6-1 and J is TRBJ1-4; D may be TRBD1 (6 bases). This receptor was taken from a female donor with multiple sclerosis, enrolled in a pregnancy study. Sequenced material: CD4+ T cells from peripheral blood mononuclear cells, taken in the second trimester of pregnancy. The CDR3 sequence: CASSEEGGRTLGLFF. The CDR3 region has the DNA TGTGCCAGCAGTGAAGAAGGGGGACGGACCTTAGGACTGTTTTTT.